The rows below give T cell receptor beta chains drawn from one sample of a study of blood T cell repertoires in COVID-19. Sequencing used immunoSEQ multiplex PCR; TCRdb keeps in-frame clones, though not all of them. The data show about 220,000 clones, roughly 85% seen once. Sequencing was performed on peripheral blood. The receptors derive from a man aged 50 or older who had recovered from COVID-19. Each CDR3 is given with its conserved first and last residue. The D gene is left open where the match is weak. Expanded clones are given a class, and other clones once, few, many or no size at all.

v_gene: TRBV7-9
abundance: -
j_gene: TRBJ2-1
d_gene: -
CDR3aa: CASSPYNEQFF

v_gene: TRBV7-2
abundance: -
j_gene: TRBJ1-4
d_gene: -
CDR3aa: CASSLAGTIGEKLFF

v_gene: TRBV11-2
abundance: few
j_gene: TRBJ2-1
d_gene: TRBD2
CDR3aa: CASSLAGLAGRSSYNEQFF

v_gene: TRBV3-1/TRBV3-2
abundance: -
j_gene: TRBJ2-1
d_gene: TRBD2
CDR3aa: CASSRTGTSGYNEQFF

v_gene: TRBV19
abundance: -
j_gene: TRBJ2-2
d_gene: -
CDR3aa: CASLRLQGAGELFF

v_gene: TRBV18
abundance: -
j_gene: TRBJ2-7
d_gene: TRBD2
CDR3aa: CASSPGLAETSYEQYF

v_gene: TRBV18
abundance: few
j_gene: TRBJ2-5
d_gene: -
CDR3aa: CASSPIPVSPETQYF

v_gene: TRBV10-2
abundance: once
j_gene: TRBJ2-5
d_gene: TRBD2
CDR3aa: CASSAGLAGARETQYF

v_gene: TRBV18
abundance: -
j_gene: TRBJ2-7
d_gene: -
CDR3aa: CASSEIESYEQYF

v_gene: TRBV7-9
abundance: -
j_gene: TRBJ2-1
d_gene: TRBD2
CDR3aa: CASSLGLAGGRIDEQFF

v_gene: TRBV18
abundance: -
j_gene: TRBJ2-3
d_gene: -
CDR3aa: CASSDTGTHTDTQYF

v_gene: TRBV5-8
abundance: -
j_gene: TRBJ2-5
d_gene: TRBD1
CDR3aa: CASSLLPGQGQETQYF

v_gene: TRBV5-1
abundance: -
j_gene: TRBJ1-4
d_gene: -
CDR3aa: CASSQSGQTTNEKLFF

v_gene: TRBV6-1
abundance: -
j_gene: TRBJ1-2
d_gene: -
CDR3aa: CASSEGQGYGYTF

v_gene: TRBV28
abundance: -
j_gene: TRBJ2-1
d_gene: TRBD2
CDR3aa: CASSLSEAGAYNEQFF

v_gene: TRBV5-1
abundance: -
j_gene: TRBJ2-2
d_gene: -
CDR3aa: CASSLVLSGAGELFF

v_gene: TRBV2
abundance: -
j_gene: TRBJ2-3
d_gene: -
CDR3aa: CATHWGRNTDTQYF

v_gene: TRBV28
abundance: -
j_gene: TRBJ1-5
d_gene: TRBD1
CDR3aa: CASIAGQFNQPQHF

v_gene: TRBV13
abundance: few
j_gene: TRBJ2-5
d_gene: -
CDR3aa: CASSSRGRGSQETQYF

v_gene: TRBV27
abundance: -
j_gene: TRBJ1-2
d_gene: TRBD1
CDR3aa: CASSWDRDYGYTF

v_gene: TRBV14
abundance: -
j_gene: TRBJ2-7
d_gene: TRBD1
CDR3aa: CASSPRGAQGGYEQYF

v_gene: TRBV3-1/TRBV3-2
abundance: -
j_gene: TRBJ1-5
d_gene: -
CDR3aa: CASSQTQGGSNQPQHF

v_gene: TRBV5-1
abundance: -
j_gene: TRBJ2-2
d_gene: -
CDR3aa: CASSPIPLGQIVNTGELFF

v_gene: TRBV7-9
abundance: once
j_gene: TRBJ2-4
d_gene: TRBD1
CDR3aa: CASSPDGDRGYSRRNIQYF

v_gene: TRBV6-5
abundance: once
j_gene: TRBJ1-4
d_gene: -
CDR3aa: CASSYQTPATNEKLFF

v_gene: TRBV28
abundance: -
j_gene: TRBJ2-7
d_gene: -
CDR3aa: CASGYQGSPSTASF

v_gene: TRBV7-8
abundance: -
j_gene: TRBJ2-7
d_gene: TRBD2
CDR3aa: CASSLEGTRPEQYF

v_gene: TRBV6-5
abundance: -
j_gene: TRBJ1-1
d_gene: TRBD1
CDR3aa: CASSSDRVLNTEAFF

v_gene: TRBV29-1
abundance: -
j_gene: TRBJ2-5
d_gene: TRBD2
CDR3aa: CSVSPLGGVETQYF

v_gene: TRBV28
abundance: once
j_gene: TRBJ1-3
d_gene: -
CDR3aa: CASREENTIYF

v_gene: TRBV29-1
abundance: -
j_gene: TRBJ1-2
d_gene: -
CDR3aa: CSVITGNYGYTF

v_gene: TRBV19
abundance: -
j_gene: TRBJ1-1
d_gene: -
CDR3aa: CASSIPQGGGTEAFF

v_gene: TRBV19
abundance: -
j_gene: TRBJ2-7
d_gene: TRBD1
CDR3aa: CASSQGSTGAYEQYF

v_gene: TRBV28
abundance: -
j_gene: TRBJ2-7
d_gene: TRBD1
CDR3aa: CASSKPGQGALSYEQYF

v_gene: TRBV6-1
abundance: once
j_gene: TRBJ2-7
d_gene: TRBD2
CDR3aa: CASSEPGLAGSGEQYF

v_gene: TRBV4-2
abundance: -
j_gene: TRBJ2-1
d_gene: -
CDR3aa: CASSQARGGGYNEQFF

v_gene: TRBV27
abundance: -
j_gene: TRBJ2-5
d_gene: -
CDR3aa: CASRPTIRGNQETQYF

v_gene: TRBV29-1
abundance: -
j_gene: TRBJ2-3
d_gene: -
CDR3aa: CSVDKQGNAQYF

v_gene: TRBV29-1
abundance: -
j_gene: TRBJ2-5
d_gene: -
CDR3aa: CSVIGGQETQYF

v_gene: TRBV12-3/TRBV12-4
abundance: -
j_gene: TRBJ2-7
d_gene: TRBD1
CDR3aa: CASRPTGIYEQYF

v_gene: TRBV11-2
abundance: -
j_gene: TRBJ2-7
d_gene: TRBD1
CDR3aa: CASNRDRTYEQYF

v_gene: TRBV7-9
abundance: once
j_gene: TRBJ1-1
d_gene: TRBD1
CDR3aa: CASSSQGALNTEAFF

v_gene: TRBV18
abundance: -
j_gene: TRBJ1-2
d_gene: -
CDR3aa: CASSPQEGRDYGYTF

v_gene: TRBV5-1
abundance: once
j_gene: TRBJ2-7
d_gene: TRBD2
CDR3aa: CASSLGSGPPYEQYF

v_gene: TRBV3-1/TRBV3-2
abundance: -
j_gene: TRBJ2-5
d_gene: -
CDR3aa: CASSQAGWGHTKETQYF

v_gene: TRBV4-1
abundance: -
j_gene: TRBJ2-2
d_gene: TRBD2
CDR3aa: CASKAGLNGELFF

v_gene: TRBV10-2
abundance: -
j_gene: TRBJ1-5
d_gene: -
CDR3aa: CASSMTVNNQPQHF

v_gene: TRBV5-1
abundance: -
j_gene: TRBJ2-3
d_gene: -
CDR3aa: CASRRTGITDTQYF